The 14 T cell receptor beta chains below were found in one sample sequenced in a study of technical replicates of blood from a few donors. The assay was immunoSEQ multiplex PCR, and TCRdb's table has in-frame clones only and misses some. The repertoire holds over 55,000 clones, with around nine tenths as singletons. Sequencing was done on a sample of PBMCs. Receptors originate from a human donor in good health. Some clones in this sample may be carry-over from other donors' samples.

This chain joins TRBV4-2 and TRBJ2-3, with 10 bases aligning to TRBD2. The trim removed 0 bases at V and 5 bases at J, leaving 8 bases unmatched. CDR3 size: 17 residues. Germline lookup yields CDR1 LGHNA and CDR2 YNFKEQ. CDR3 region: CASSQDLTSGTGDTQYF. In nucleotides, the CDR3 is TGTGCCAGCAGCCAAGATCTCACTAGCGGGACGGGAGATACGCAGTATTTT.

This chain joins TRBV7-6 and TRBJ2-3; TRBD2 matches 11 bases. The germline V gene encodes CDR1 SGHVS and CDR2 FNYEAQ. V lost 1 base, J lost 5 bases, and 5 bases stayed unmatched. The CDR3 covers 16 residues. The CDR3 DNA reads TGTGCCAGCAGCTTAGGTCTAGCGGGGGGCGGAGATACGCAGTATTTT. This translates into CASSLGLAGGGDTQYF.

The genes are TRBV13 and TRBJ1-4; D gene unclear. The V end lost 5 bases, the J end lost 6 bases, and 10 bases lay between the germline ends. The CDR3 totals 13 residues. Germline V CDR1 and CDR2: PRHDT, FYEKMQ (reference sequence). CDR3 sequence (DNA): TGTGCCAGCAGCCCAGGACTGGATGAAAAACTGTTTTTT. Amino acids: CASSPGLDEKLFF.

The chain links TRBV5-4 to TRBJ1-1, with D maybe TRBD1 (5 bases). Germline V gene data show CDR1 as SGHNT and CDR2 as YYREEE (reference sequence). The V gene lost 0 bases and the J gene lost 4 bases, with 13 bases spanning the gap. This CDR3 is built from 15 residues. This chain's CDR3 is CASSLVGGGGTEAFF. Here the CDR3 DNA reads TGTGCCAGCAGCTTGGTTGGGGGAGGCGGCACTGAAGCTTTCTTT. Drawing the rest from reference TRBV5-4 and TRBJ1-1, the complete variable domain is ETGVTQSPTHLIKTRGQQVTLRCSSQSGHNTVSWYQQALGQGPQFIFQYYREEENGRGNFPPRFSGLQFPNYSSELNVNALELDDSALYLCASSLVGGGGTEAFFGQGTRLTVV.

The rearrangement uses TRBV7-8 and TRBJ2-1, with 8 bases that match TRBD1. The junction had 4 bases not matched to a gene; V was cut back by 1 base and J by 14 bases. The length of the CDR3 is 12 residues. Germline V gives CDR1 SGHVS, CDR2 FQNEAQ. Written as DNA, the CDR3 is TGTGCCAGCAGCTTAGGACAGGGGTTTGAGTTCTTC. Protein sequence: CASSLGQGFEFF.

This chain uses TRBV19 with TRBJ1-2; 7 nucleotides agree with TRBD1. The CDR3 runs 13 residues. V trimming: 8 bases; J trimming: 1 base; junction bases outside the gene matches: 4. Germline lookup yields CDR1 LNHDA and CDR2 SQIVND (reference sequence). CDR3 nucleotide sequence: TGTGCCAGTGGGGACAGAGGTAACTATGGCTACACCTTC. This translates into CASGDRGNYGYTF.

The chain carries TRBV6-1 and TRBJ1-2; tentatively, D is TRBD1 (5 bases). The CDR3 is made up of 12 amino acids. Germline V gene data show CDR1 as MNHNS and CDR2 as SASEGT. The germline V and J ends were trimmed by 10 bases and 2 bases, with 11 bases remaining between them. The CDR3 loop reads CAIRGDNYGYTF. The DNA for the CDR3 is TGTGCCATCCGCGGGGACAACTATGGCTACACCTTC.

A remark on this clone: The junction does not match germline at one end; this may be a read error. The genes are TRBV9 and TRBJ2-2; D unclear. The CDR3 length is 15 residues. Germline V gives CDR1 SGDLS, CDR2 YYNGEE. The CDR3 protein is CASSVDPGGQSSLGF. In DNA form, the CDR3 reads TGTGCCAGCAGCGTAGATCCGGGTGGCCAATCCAGCCTCGGTTTT.

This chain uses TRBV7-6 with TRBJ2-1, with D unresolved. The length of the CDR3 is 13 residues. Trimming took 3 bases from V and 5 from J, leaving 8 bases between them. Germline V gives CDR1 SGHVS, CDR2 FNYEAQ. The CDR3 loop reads CASSLLADNEQFF. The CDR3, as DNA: TGTGCCAGCAGCTTGCTCGCGGACAATGAGCAGTTCTTC.

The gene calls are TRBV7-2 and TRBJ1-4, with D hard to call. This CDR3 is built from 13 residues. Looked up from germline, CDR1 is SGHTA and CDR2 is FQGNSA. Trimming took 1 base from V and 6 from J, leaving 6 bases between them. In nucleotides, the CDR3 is TGTGCCAGCAGCTTAGGAGGTTATGAAAAACTGTTTTTT. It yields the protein CASSLGGYEKLFF.

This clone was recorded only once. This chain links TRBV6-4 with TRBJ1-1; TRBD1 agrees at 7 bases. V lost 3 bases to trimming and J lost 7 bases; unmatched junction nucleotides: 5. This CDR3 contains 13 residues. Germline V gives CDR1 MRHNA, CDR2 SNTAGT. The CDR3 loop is CASSEGQGGEAFF. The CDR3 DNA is TGTGCCAGCAGTGAAGGGCAGGGGGGTGAAGCTTTCTTT.

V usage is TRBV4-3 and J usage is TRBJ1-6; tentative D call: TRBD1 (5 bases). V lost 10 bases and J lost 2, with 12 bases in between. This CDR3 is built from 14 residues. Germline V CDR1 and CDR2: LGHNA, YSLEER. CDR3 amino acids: CATRDSTYNSPLHF. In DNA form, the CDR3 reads TGCGCCACCCGAGACAGCACCTATAATTCACCCCTCCACTTT.

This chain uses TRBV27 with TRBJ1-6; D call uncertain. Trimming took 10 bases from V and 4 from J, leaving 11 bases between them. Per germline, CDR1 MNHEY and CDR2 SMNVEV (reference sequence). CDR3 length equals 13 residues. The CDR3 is CATKTEYNSPLHF. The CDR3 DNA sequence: TGTGCCACCAAAACAGAGTATAATTCACCCCTCCACTTT.

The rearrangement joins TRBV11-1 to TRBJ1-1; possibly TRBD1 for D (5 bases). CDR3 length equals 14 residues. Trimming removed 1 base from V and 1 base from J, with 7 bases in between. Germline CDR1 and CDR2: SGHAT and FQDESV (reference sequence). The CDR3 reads CASSLDRTNTEAFF. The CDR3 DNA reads TGTGCCAGCAGCTTAGACAGGACGAACACTGAAGCTTTCTTT.